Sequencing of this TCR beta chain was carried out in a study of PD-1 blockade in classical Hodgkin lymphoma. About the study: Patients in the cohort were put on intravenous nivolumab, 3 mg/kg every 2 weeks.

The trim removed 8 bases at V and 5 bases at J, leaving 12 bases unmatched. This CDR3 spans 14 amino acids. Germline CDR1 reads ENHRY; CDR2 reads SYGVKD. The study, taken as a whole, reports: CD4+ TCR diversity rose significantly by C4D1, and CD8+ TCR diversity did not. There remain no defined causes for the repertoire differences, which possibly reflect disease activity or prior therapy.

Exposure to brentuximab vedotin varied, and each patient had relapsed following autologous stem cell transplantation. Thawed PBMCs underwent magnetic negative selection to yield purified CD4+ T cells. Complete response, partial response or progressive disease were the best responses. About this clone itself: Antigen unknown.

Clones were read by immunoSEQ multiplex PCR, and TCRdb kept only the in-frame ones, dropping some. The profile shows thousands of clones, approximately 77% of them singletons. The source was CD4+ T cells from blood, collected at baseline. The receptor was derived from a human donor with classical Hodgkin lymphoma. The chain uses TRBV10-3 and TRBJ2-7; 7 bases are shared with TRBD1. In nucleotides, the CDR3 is TGTGCCATCGGCCCGACAGGGAAACTCAACGAGCAGTACTTC. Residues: CAIGPTGKLNEQYF.